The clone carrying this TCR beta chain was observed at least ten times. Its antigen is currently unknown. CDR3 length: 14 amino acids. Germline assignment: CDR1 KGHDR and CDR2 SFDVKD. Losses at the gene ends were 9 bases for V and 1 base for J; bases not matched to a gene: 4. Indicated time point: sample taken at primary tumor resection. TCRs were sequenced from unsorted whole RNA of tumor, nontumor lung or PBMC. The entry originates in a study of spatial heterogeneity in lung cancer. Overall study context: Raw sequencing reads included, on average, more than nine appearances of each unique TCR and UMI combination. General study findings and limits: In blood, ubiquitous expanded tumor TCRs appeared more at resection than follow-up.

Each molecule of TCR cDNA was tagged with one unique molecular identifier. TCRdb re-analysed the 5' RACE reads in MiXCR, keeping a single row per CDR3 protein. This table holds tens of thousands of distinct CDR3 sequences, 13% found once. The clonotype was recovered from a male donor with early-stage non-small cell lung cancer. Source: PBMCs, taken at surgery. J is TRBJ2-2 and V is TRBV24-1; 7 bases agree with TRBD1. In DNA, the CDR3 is TGTGCCACCTCCGGGACAGAGAACACCGGGGAGCTGTTTTTT. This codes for CATSGTENTGELFF.